This T cell receptor (beta chain) was profiled in a study of T cell responses to AZD1222 COVID-19 vaccine. General observations from the study: Vaccine-associated CD4 TCRs spanned spike, dominant at 160-218 and 743-854.

CDR3 size: 15 residues. Trimming took 6 bases from V and 5 from J, leaving 17 bases between them. CDR1 is MNHEY and CDR2 is SMNVEV in the germline V gene (reference sequence). Comment on this clone: Its antigen is unidentified.

Assay: immunoSEQ multiplex PCR; the TCRdb copy retains only in-frame clones and omits some. The data hold 130,000 to 150,000 clones, with roughly 89% observed a single time. The chain employs TRBV27 and TRBJ2-1, with D unresolved. The TCR comes from an adult in good health. Sequencing used peripheral blood, obtained on day 0 of AZD1222 vaccination. In DNA, the CDR3 is TGTGCCAGCAGACGAACGGGCGGCGGTAACAATGAGCAGTTCTTC. This sequence encodes CASRRTGGGNNEQFF.